This T cell receptor beta chain was identified during a study of beta chain features in type 1 diabetes. Points on this clone: Its specificity is unknown.

Since all of the isolated RNA was reverse transcribed, expressed TCRB transcripts were what got sequenced. TCRdb keeps only in-frame clones here, not all; method: immunoSEQ multiplex PCR. The data contain almost 350,000 clones, 7% to 9% of them seen just once; the ten biggest clones take up 0.44%. Overall study results and limits: Researchers caution that PCR might favor shorter templates, equally among patients and controls.

The source of this sequence is a woman between 18 and 29 years old in good health. The sample comprised central memory CD4+ T cells from blood.

The CDR3 DNA reads TGCGCCAGCAGCCTCGCAAGCGGGAGGGCCGACAATGAGCAGTTCTTC. This encodes CASSLASGRADNEQFF. The genes are TRBV4-1 and TRBJ2-1, with 10 bases that match TRBD2. The CDR3 is 16 amino acids. The germline V gene has CDR1 MGHRA and CDR2 YSYEKL. After removal of 4 bases from V and 5 bases from J, the junction contained 8 bases not matched to a gene.